Following are 21 T cell receptor beta chains from one sample sequenced in a study of shared clonotypes between healthy human individuals (TCRdb year 2020). Library preparation used the immunoSEQ multiplex PCR assay. TCRdb re-hosts the immuneACCESS table, in-frame sequences only. Its copies lack some clones; in the studies checked, an unresolved V gene accounts for under half of them, and the cause for the rest is not known. The sample table shows over 1.4 million clones, and roughly 96% are seen once. Roughly 1.2% of the sample goes to the ten largest clones. The specimen was naive CD4+ T cells sorted from blood. Interpreted using the paper, the cell subset or site label stands for: CD45RA+ positively selected. These receptor sequences come from a man aged 25-45 years in good health.

The chain combines TRBV18 with TRBJ2-1; TRBD2 agrees at 10 bases. In germline, CDR1 is KGHSH, CDR2 LQKENI. The CDR3 has 18 residues. V gave up 3 bases and J gave up 5 bases; unmatched junction bases: 13. CDR3 sequence reads: CASSPMPSGSAHHNEQFF. The CDR3 DNA is TGTGCCAGCTCACCTATGCCTAGCGGGAGCGCCCACCACAATGAGCAGTTCTTC. The full variable domain, its missing parts supplied by reference TRBV18 and TRBJ2-1, is NAGVMQNPRHLVRRRGQEARLRCSPMKGHSHVYWYRQLPEEGLKFMVYLQKENIIDESGMPKERFSAEFPKEGPSILRIQQVVRGDSAAYFCASSPMPSGSAHHNEQFFGPGTRLTVL.

V is TRBV7-2 and J is TRBJ2-1; D is unclear. V was pared by 0 bases and J by 4 bases, with 13 bases between. Germline V gene sequence: CDR1 SGHTA, CDR2 FQGNSA. There are 16 residues in the CDR3. CDR3 sequence: CASSLAPASYYNEQFF. CDR3 DNA sequence: TGTGCCAGCAGCTTAGCGCCAGCGAGCTATTACAATGAGCAGTTCTTC.

The chain recombines TRBV13 with TRBJ2-1; the D is unclear. With 6 bases removed from V and 4 bases from J, the gap between germline ends came to 16 bases. Germline CDR1 reads PRHDT; CDR2 reads FYEKMQ (reference sequence). The CDR3 covers 15 residues. CDR3 nucleotides: TGTGCCAGCAGTCCCATCGGCCTCGATTACAATGAGCAGTTCTTC. Protein: CASSPIGLDYNEQFF.

Comment on this clone: This sample includes further DNA sequences coding for the same CDR3. V is TRBV28 and J is TRBJ2-1, with D unresolved. Trimming cost V 5 bases and J 4 bases, with 6 bases left between them. CDR3 length: 12 amino acids. Germline-derived CDR1 and CDR2 are MDHEN and SYDVKM. The CDR3 DNA is TGTGCCAGCAGTCTCCAATACAATGAGCAGTTCTTC. This codes for CASSLQYNEQFF.

The chain uses TRBV29-1 and TRBJ2-7; D possibly corresponds to TRBD1 (6 bases). Trimming pared 7 bases from V and 2 bases from J, leaving 12 bases between. Germline V CDR1 and CDR2: SQVTM, ANQGSEA. The CDR3 has 12 residues. In nucleotides, the CDR3 is TGCAGCGCTGGACAGCTCCCCTACGAGCAGTACTTC. Protein product: CSAGQLPYEQYF.

The CDR3 is CASSGLAGENEQFF. The CDR3 DNA reads TGTGCCAGCTCAGGACTAGCGGGAGAGAATGAGCAGTTCTTC. The chain couples TRBV18 to TRBJ2-1; TRBD2 agrees at 13 bases. The trim removed 5 bases at V and 7 bases at J, leaving 2 bases unmatched. This CDR3 region has 14 residues. Germline lookup yields CDR1 KGHSH and CDR2 LQKENI.

V gene TRBV6-6 combines with J gene TRBJ1-5, with D hard to call. V shed 2 bases and J shed 3 bases, with 8 bases lying between them. CDR1 is MNHNY, CDR2 SVGAGI, per germline (reference sequence). The CDR3 length is 14 residues. Here the CDR3 reads CASSYGPLNQPQHF. In DNA, the CDR3 is TGTGCCAGCAGTTACGGACCGCTCAATCAGCCCCAGCATTTT.

The chain combines TRBV5-4 with TRBJ1-1; 10 nucleotides line up with TRBD1. The V gene's germline CDR1 is SGHNT and CDR2 YYREEE (reference sequence). The V and J ends lost 4 bases and 4 bases, in that order; junction bases with no gene match: 4. The CDR3 contains 14 residues. CDR3 amino acids: CASSGQGGVTEAFF. CDR3 sequence (DNA): TGTGCCAGCAGCGGACAGGGGGGAGTCACTGAAGCTTTCTTT.

The chain is built from TRBV4-3 and TRBJ1-5; weak D call: TRBD1 (5 bases). Trimming removed 4 bases from V and 8 bases from J, with 18 bases in between. Germline lookup yields CDR1 LGHNA and CDR2 YSLEER. The CDR3 contains 15 residues. The CDR3 DNA is TGCGCCAGCAGCCTTAGCGTCGTGGGGGATGAGCCCCAGCATTTT. It is translated as CASSLSVVGDEPQHF.

The J gene is TRBJ2-2, the V gene TRBV10-1; D might be TRBD2 (5 bases). V shed 2 bases and J shed 6 bases, with 13 bases lying between them. This CDR3 has 15 residues. Germline V lookup: CDR1 WNHNN, CDR2 SYGVQD (reference sequence). CDR3 nucleotides: TGCGCCAGCAGTGAGACGCTAGCTTTTGCCGGGGAGCTGTTTTTT. Translating gives CASSETLAFAGELFF.

The J gene is TRBJ2-5, the V gene TRBV6-1; a possible D gene is TRBD1 (6 bases). CDR1 MNHNS and CDR2 SASEGT come from the germline V gene. Trimming took 9 bases from V and 2 from J, leaving 13 bases between them. The CDR3 runs to 13 residues. Here the CDR3 reads CASTKGGQETQYF. CDR3 coding DNA: TGTGCCAGTACTAAAGGGGGACAAGAGACCCAGTACTTC.

V usage is TRBV4-1 and J usage is TRBJ2-3, with 8 bases that match TRBD2. Losses at the gene ends were 7 bases for V and 0 bases for J; bases not matched to a gene: 3. Germline assignment: CDR1 MGHRA and CDR2 YSYEKL. CDR3 length: 14 amino acids. The CDR3 region is CASNPSGSTDTQYF. In DNA form, the CDR3 reads TGCGCCAGCAACCCTAGCGGGAGCACAGATACGCAGTATTTT.

The genes are TRBV18 and TRBJ1-2, with no clear D. V shed 1 base and J shed 3 bases, with 9 bases lying between them. CDR3 size: 14 residues. In germline, CDR1 is KGHSH, CDR2 LQKENI. The CDR3 here is CASSPLPGYYGYTF. The CDR3 DNA is TGTGCCAGCTCACCACTGCCGGGGTACTATGGCTACACCTTC. The complete variable domain, with remaining parts taken from reference TRBV18 and TRBJ1-2, reads NAGVMQNPRHLVRRRGQEARLRCSPMKGHSHVYWYRQLPEEGLKFMVYLQKENIIDESGMPKERFSAEFPKEGPSILRIQQVVRGDSAAYFCASSPLPGYYGYTFGSGTRLTVV.

The V gene is TRBV9, the J gene TRBJ2-1; D is unclear. CDR3 length equals 14 residues. Germline CDR1 SGDLS, CDR2 YYNGEE. Between the trimmed V and J ends, which lost 0 bases and 4 bases, there was a span of 8 bases. The CDR3 sequence is CASSVDPKYNEQFF. For the CDR3, the DNA is TGTGCCAGCAGCGTAGACCCCAAATACAATGAGCAGTTCTTC.

The gene calls are TRBV6-1 and TRBJ2-7; maybe TRBD1 (6 bases). Germline V gene lookup returns CDR1 MNHNS and CDR2 SASEGT. The V gene lost 8 bases and the J gene lost 0 bases, with 14 bases spanning the gap. The CDR3 covers 14 residues. Here the CDR3 DNA reads TGTGCCAGCTTTGGTAGGGACAACTCCTACGAGCAGTACTTC. This sequence encodes CASFGRDNSYEQYF.

The rearrangement uses TRBV11-3 and TRBJ2-3, with 9 nucleotides matching TRBD2. The CDR3 spans 15 residues. The junction had 6 bases not matched to a gene; V was cut back by 4 bases and J by 4 bases. Germline CDR1 is SGHNT and CDR2 is YENEEA. CDR3 in amino acids: CASSYGGRASDTQYF. CDR3 bases: TGTGCCAGCAGCTACGGCGGGAGGGCCTCAGATACGCAGTATTTT.

The chain links TRBV6-1 to TRBJ1-2; no clear D. V dropped 1 base and J dropped 3 bases, with 18 bases sitting between them. CDR1 is MNHNS and CDR2 is SASEGT in the germline V gene. CDR3 length: 17 residues. This chain's CDR3 is CASSEGRGAGPYYGYTF. As DNA, the CDR3 is TGTGCCAGCAGTGAAGGCCGCGGCGCAGGACCCTACTATGGCTACACCTTC.

The chain has TRBV5-1 and TRBJ1-4; D is possibly TRBD1 (5 bases). Trimming cost V 4 bases and J 14 bases, with 21 bases left between them. The CDR3 runs to 14 residues. Germline V gene data show CDR1 as SGHRS and CDR2 as YFSETQ. CDR3 coding DNA: TGCGCCAGCAGCCCGACGTCAGGGCCTAATTGGCTGTTTTTT. It encodes CASSPTSGPNWLFF.

This sequence joins TRBV27 and TRBJ2-1, with D perhaps matching TRBD1 (5 bases). The germline gives CDR1 MNHEY, CDR2 SMNVEV (reference sequence). There are 15 residues in the CDR3. The ends were cut back, 5 bases at V and 0 bases at J, with 11 bases in the middle. CDR3 sequence (DNA): TGTGCCAGCAGTCCAAGACAGAGCTCCTACAATGAGCAGTTCTTC. As protein: CASSPRQSSYNEQFF.

CDR3 protein: CASSYGLAGLMETQYF. The CDR3 DNA is TGTGCCAGCAGCTATGGACTAGCGGGTTTAATGGAGACCCAGTACTTC. The V and J genes are TRBV7-2 and TRBJ2-5; 11 bases are a match to TRBD2. The CDR3 runs 16 residues. CDR1 SGHTA and CDR2 FQGNSA come from the germline V gene. Germline trimming cut 4 bases from V and 5 bases from J; bases unmatched to any gene: 9.

The rearrangement joins TRBV7-2 to TRBJ2-7; D is undetermined. CDR3 length: 14 amino acids. Germline lookup yields CDR1 SGHTA and CDR2 FQGNSA. The ends were cut back, 7 bases at V and 1 base at J, with 14 bases in the middle. The CDR3 region is CASKKEVESYEQYF. CDR3 sequence (DNA): TGTGCCAGCAAAAAAGAGGTGGAATCCTACGAGCAGTACTTC.